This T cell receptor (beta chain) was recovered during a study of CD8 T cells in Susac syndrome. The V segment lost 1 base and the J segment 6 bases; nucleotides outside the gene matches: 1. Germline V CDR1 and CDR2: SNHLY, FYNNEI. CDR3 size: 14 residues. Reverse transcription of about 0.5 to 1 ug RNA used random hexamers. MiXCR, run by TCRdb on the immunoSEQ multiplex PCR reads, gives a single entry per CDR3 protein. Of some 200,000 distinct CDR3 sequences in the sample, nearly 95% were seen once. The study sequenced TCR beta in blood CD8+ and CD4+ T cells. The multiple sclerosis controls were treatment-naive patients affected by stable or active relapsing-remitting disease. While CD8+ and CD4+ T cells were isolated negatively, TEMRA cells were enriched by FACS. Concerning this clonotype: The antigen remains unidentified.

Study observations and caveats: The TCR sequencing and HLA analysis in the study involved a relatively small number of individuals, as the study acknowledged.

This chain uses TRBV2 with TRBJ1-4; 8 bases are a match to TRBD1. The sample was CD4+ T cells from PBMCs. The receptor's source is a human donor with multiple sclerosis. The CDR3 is CASSEGTGYEKLFF. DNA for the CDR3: TGTGCCAGCAGTGAAGGGACAGGGTATGAAAAACTGTTTTTT.